A selection of T cell receptor beta chains follows, all from one sample in a study of blood T cell repertoires in COVID-19. Profiling relied on immunoSEQ multiplex PCR, and the TCRdb table lists in-frame clones only, not all of them. The sample carries under 150,000 clones, 75% to 90% recorded once. The sample taken for sequencing was PBMCs or T cells enriched from blood (not recorded which). Receptors originate from a man aged 45 to 65 in a cohort exposed to, infected with or recovered from COVID-19 (not recorded which). CDR3s include the opening cysteine and the closing phenylalanine or tryptophan. D genes are given only for firm matches. Part of the rows lack a size; the others show once, few, many or a class for expanded clones.

j_call: TRBJ2-5
clone_size: NA
d_call: TRBD2
v_call: TRBV27
cdr3_nt: TGTGCCAGCAGTTTCCGGACTAGCCCAATGTACCAAGAGACCCAGTACTTC
cdr3_aa: CASSFRTSPMYQETQYF

j_call: TRBJ2-5
clone_size: NA
d_call: TRBD2
v_call: TRBV5-6
cdr3_nt: TGTGCCAGCAGCTTGAGACTAGCGGGTAAAGAGACCCAGTACTTC
cdr3_aa: CASSLRLAGKETQYF

j_call: TRBJ1-2
clone_size: once
d_call: NA
v_call: TRBV4-3
cdr3_nt: TGCGCCAGCAGCCAAGTTGCAGGGACTCCCTATGGCTACACCTTC
cdr3_aa: CASSQVAGTPYGYTF

j_call: TRBJ1-6
clone_size: NA
d_call: TRBD1
v_call: TRBV29-1
cdr3_nt: TGCAGCGACCGCGACAGGGCATCAGGGGAACCCCTCCACTTT
cdr3_aa: CSDRDRASGEPLHF

j_call: TRBJ1-1
clone_size: NA
d_call: TRBD1
v_call: TRBV6-2/TRBV6-3
cdr3_nt: TGTGCCAGCAGATACACGGGACGCAGGGGGACTGAAGCTTTCTTT
cdr3_aa: CASRYTGRRGTEAFF

j_call: TRBJ1-4
clone_size: NA
d_call: NA
v_call: TRBV28
cdr3_nt: TGTGCCAGCAGTTTAAGGGGGAGTGCAACTAATGAAAAACTGTTTTTT
cdr3_aa: CASSLRGSATNEKLFF

j_call: TRBJ1-1
clone_size: NA
d_call: NA
v_call: TRBV5-1
cdr3_nt: TGCGCCAGCAGCTTGGTAGGTGGCAGGGTGAACACTGAAGCTTTCTTT
cdr3_aa: CASSLVGGRVNTEAFF

j_call: TRBJ2-7
clone_size: NA
d_call: TRBD1
v_call: TRBV5-4
cdr3_nt: TGTGCCAGCAGTTACTTGGGGACAGACTACGAGCAGTACTTC
cdr3_aa: CASSYLGTDYEQYF

j_call: TRBJ2-1
clone_size: NA
d_call: TRBD2
v_call: TRBV4-2
cdr3_nt: TGTGCCAGCAGCCAAGAGCTAGCGGGAGGGAGCTCCTACAATGAGCAGTTCTTC
cdr3_aa: CASSQELAGGSSYNEQFF

j_call: TRBJ2-6
clone_size: NA
d_call: NA
v_call: TRBV6-1
cdr3_nt: TGTGCCAGCAGTGAATGGGGCGGTGGCTCTGGGGCCAACGTCCTGACTTTC
cdr3_aa: CASSEWGGGSGANVLTF

j_call: TRBJ2-7
clone_size: few
d_call: NA
v_call: TRBV28
cdr3_nt: TGTGCCAGCAGTTCAGTATACGAGCAGTACTTC
cdr3_aa: CASSSVYEQYF

j_call: TRBJ2-1
clone_size: NA
d_call: NA
v_call: TRBV19
cdr3_nt: TGTGCCAGTATTCCACGGGGCTCCTACAATGAGCAGTTCTTC
cdr3_aa: CASIPRGSYNEQFF

j_call: TRBJ1-6
clone_size: NA
d_call: NA
v_call: TRBV6-1
cdr3_nt: TGTGCCAGCAGTGAAACGGGGGTTTATTCACCCCTCCACTTT
cdr3_aa: CASSETGVYSPLHF

j_call: TRBJ1-2
clone_size: NA
d_call: NA
v_call: TRBV5-5
cdr3_nt: TGTGCCAGCAGCTCCTCTGACCTAGAACTTTATGGCTACACCTTC
cdr3_aa: CASSSSDLELYGYTF